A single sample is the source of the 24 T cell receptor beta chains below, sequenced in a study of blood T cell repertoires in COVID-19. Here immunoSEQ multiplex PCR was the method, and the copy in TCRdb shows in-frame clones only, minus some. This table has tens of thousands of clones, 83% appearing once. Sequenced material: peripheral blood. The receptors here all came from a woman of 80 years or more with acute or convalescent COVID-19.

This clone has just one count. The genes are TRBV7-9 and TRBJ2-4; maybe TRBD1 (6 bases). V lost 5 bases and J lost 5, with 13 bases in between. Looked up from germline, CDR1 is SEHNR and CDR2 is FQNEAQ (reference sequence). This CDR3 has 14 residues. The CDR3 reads CASSPRDMENIQYF. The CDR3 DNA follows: TGTGCCAGCAGCCCCCGGGACATGGAAAACATTCAGTACTTC.

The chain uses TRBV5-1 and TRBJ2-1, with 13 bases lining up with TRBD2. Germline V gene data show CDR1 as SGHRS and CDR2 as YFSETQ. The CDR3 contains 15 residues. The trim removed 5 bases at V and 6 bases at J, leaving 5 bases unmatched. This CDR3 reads CASRPGLAGSNEQFF. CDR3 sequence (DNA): TGCGCCAGCAGACCGGGACTAGCGGGGAGCAATGAGCAGTTCTTC. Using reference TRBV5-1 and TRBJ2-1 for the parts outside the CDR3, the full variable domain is KAGVTQTPRYLIKTRGQQVTLSCSPISGHRSVSWYQQTPGQGLQFLFEYFSETQRNKGNFPGRFSGRQFSNSRSEMNVSTLELGDSALYLCASRPGLAGSNEQFFGPGTRLTVL.

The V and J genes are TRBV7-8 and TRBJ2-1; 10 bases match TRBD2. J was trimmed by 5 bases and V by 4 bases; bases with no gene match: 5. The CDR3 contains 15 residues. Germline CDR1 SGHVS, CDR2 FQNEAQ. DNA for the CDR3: TGTGCCAGCAGCTCTCGGACTAGCGGCAACAATGAGCAGTTCTTC. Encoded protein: CASSSRTSGNNEQFF.

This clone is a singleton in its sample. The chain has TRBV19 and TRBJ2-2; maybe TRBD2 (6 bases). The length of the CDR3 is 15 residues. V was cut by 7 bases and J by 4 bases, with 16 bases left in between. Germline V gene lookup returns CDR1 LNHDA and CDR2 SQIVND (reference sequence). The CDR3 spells CASTSPGLRTGELFF. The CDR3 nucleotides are TGTGCCAGTACCTCACCGGGACTTCGCACCGGGGAGCTGTTTTTT.

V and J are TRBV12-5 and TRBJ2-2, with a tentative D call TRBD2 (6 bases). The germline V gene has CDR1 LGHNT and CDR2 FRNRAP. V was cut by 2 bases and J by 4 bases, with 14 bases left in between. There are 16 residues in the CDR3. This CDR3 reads CASGLLIGTLTGELFF. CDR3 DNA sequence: TGTGCTAGTGGTTTGCTTATCGGGACTCTCACCGGGGAGCTGTTTTTT.

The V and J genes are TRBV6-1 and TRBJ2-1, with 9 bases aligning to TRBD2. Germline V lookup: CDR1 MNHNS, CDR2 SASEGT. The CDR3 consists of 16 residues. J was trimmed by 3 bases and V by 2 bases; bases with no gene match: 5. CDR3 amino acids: CASSERVAGDYNEQFF. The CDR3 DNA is TGTGCCAGCAGTGAAAGGGTAGCGGGAGACTACAATGAGCAGTTCTTC.

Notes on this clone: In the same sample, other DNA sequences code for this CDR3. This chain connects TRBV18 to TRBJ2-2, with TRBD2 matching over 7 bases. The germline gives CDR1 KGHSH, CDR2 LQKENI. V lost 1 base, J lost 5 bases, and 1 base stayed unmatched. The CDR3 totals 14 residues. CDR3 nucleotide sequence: TGTGCCAGCTCACCACGGGAGGGAACCGGGGAGCTGTTTTTT. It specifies CASSPREGTGELFF.

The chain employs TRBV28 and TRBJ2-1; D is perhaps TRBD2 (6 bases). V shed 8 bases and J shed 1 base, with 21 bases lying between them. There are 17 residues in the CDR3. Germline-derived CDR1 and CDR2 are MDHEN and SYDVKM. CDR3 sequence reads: CASHSSGDLSSYNEQFF. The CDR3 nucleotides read TGTGCCAGCCATAGCTCGGGAGACCTTAGTTCCTACAATGAGCAGTTCTTC.

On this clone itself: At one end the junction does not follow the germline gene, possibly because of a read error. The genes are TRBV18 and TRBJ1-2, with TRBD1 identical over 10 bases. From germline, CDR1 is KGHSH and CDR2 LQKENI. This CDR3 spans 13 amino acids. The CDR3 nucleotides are TGTGCCAGCTCACCCCAGGACAGGGGGAGCGCCAATTTC. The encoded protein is CASSPQDRGSANF. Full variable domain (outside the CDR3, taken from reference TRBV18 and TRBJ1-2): NAGVMQNPRHLVRRRGQEARLRCSPMKGHSHVYWYRQLPEEGLKFMVYLQKENIIDESGMPKERFSAEFPKEGPSILRIQQVVRGDSAAYFCASSPQDRGSANFGSGTRLTVV.

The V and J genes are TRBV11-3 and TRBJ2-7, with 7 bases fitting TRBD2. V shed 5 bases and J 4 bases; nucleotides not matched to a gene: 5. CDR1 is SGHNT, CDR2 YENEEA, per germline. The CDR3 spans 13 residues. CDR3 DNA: TGTGCCAGCAGCCTCGGCGGGAGATACGAGCAGTACTTC. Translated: CASSLGGRYEQYF.

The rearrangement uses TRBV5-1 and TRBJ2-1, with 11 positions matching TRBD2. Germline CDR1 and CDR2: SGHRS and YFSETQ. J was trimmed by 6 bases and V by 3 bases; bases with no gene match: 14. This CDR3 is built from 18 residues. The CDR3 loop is CASSSGQASGRLGNEQFF. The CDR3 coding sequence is TGCGCCAGCAGCTCGGGACAGGCTAGCGGGAGGCTAGGCAATGAGCAGTTCTTC.

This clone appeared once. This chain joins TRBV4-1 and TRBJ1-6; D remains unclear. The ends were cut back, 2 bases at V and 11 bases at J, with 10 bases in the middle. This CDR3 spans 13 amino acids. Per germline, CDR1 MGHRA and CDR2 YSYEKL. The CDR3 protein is CASSQTPGAPLHF. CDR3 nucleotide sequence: TGCGCCAGCAGCCAAACCCCCGGAGCACCCCTCCACTTT.

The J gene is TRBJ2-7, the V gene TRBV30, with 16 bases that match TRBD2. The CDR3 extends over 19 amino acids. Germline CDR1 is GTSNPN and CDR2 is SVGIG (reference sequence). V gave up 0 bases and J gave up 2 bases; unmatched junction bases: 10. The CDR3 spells CAWSVRPGLAGGRAYEQYF. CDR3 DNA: TGTGCCTGGAGTGTTAGACCGGGACTAGCGGGAGGGAGGGCCTACGAGCAGTACTTC.

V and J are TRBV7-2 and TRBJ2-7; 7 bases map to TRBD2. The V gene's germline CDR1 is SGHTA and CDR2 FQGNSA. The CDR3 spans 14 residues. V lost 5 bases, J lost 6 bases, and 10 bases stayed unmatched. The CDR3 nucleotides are TGTGCCAGCAGCCTGGGGCTAGCGGTCCGCGAGCAGTACTTC. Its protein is CASSLGLAVREQYF. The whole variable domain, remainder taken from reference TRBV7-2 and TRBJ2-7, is GAGVSQSPSNKVTEKGKDVELRCDPISGHTALYWYRQSLGQGLEFLIYFQGNSAPDKSGLPSDRFSAERTGGSVSTLTIQRTQQEDSAVYLCASSLGLAVREQYFGPGTRLTVT.

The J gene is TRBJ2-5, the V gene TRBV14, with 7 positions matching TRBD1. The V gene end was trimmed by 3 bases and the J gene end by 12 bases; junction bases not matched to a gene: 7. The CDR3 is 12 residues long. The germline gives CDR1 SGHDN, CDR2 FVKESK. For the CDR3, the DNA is TGTGCCAGCAGCCAGGGGGACAGCCTTAAGTACTTC. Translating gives CASSQGDSLKYF.

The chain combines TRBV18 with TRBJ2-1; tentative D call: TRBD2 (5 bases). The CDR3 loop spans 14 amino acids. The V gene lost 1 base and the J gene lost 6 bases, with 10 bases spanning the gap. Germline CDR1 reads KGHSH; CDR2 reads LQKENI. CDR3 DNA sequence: TGTGCCAGCTCACCACTCGGGAATAGCAATGAGCAGTTCTTC. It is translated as CASSPLGNSNEQFF.

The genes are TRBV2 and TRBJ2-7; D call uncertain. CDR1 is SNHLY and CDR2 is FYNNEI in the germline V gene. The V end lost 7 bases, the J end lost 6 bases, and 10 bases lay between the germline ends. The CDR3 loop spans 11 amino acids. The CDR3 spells CASMVYSEQYF. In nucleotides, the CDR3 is TGTGCCAGCATGGTCTACTCCGAGCAGTACTTC.

CDR3 in amino acids: CATSRGTSGSLETQYF. CDR3 nucleotide sequence: TGTGCCACCAGCCGAGGGACTAGCGGGAGCCTTGAGACCCAGTACTTC. The chain carries TRBV15 and TRBJ2-5; 14 bases agree with TRBD2. J gave up 5 bases and V 5 bases, and 7 bases lay outside the gene matches. The CDR3 runs to 16 residues. Germline CDR1 LNHNV, CDR2 YYDKDF (reference sequence).

The CDR3 loop is CASSPGTSGRAGGEQFF. CDR3 DNA sequence: TGTGCCAGCAGCCCAGGGACTAGCGGGAGGGCCGGGGGTGAGCAGTTCTTC. The chain uses TRBV7-3 and TRBJ2-1, with 16 nucleotides matching TRBD2. The germline CDR1 and CDR2 sequences are SGHTA and FQGTGA. The CDR3 runs 17 residues. Germline trimming cut 5 bases from V and 9 bases from J; bases unmatched to any gene: 10.

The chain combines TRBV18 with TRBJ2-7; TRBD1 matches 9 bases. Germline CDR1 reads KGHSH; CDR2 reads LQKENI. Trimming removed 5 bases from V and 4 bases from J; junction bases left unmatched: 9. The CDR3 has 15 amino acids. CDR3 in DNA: TGTGCCAGCTCATTATCCCGGGACAGGGTTTACGAGCAGTACTTC. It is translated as CASSLSRDRVYEQYF.

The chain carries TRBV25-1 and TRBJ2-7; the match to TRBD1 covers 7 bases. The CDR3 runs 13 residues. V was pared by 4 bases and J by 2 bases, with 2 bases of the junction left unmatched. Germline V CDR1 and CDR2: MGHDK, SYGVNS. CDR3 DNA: TGTGCCAGCAGTGGGGACAGAACCTACGAGCAGTACTTC. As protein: CASSGDRTYEQYF.

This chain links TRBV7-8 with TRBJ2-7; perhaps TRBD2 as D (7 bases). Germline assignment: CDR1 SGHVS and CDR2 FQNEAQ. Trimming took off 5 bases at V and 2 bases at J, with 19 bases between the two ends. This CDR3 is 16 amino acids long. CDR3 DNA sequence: TGTGCCAGCAGCGCATGGGGGGGGGCTTGGGCCTACGAGCAGTACTTC. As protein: CASSAWGGAWAYEQYF. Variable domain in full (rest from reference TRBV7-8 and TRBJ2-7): GAGVSQSPRYKVAKRGQDVALRCDPISGHVSLFWYQQALGQGPEFLTYFQNEAQLDKSGLPSDRFFAERPEGSVSTLKIQRTQQEDSAVYLCASSAWGGAWAYEQYFGPGTRLTVT.

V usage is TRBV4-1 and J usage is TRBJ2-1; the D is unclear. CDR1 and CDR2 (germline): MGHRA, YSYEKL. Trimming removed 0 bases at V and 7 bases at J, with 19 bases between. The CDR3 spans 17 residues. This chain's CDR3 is CASSQEVNQISLNEQFF. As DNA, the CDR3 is TGCGCCAGCAGCCAAGAAGTGAACCAGATCTCATTGAATGAGCAGTTCTTC.

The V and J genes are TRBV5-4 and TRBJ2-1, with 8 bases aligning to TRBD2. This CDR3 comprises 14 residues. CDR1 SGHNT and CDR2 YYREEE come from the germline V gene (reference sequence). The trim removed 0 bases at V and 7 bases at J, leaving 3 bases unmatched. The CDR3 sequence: CASSLVGTRNEQFF. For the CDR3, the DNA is TGTGCCAGCAGCTTGGTAGGGACTAGAAATGAGCAGTTCTTC.